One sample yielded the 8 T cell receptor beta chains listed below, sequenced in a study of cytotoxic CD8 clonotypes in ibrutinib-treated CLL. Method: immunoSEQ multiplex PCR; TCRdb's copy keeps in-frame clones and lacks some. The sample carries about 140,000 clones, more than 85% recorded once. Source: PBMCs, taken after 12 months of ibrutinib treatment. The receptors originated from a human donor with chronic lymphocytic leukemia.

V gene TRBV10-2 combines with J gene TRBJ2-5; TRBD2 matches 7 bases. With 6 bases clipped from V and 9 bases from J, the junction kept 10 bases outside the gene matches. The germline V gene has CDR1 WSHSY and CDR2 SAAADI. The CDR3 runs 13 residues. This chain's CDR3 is CASRGSTGGAQYF. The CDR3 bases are TGCGCCAGCAGAGGGAGTACGGGAGGTGCCCAGTACTTC.

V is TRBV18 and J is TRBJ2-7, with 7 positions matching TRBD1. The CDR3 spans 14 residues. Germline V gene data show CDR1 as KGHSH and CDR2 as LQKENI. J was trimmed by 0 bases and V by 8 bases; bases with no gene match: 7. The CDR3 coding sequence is TGTGCCAGCAGAGAGACAGGGAACTCCTACGAGCAGTACTTC. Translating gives CASRETGNSYEQYF.

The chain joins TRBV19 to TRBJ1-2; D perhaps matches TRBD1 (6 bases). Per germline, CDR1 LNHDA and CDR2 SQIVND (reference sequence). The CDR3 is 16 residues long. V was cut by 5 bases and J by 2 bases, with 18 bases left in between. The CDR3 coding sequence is TGTGCCAGTAGTCCCTCTTCGACAGGTATCAACTATGGCTACACCTTC. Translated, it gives CASSPSSTGINYGYTF. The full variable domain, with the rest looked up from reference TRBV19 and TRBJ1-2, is DGGITQSPKYLFRKEGQNVTLSCEQNLNHDAMYWYRQDPGQGLRLIYYSQIVNDFQKGDIAEGYSVSREKKESFPLTVTSAQKNPTAFYLCASSPSSTGINYGYTFGSGTRLTVV.

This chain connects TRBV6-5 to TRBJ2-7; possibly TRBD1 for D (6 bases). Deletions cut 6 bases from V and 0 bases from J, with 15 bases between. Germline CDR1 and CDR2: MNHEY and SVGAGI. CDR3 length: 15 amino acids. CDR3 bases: TGTGCCAGCAGGCCCCCCGACAGGAGCTCCTACGAGCAGTACTTC. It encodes CASRPPDRSSYEQYF.

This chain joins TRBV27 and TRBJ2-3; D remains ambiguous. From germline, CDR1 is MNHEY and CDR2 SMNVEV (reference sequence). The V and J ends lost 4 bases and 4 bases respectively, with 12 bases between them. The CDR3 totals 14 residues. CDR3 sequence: CASSYIGEADTQYF. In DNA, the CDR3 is TGTGCCAGCAGTTATATTGGGGAAGCAGATACGCAGTATTTT.

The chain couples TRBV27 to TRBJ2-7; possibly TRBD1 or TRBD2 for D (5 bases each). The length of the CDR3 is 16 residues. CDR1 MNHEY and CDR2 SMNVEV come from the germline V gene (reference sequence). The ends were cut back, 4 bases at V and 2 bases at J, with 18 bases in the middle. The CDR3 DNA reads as TGTGCCAGCAGTTCCTCCGGGGCCCCTATCCCCTACGAGCAGTACTTC. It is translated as CASSSSGAPIPYEQYF.

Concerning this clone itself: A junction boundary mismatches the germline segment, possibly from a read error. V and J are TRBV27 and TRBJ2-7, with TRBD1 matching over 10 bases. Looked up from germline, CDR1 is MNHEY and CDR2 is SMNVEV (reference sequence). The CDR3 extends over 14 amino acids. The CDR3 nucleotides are TGTGCCAGCAGCCCTACCGGACAGGGGGTCTTTTTGGCATTC. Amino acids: CASSPTGQGVFLAF.

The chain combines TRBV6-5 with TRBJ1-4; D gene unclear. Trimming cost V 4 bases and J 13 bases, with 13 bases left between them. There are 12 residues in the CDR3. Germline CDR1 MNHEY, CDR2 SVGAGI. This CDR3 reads CASSSALGILFF. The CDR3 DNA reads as TGTGCCAGCAGTTCGGCTCTTGGGATACTGTTTTTT.